A selection of T cell receptor beta chains follows, all from one sample in a study of T cells in Graves' hyperthyroidism and ophthalmopathy. TCRdb ran MiXCR on the multiplex PCR reads and lists one entry per CDR3 protein. The profile shows tens of thousands of distinct CDR3 sequences, approximately 57% of them singletons. The sample consisted of blood. These receptors came from a woman aged 55-70 years with Graves' ophthalmopathy. Each CDR3 is given with its conserved first and last residue. The order of the fields is D gene, J gene, V gene, clone size, CDR3 protein, CDR3 DNA. D genes are given only for firm matches. Rows may omit the clone size; those that give it use once, few, many or a size class.

TRBD1,TRBJ2-3,TRBV5-1,-,CASSMRTGNPYNEQYF,TGCGCCAGCAGCATGAGGACAGGGAACCCCTACAATGAGCAGTATTTT
-,TRBJ2-2,TRBV6-2/TRBV6-3,many,CASTNTATGELFF,TGTGCCAGCACCAACACAGCCACCGGGGAGCTGTTTTTT
TRBD1,TRBJ2-1,TRBV5-1,many,CASRGQDHYNEQFF,TGCGCCAGCAGGGGACAGGACCACTACAATGAGCAGTTCTTC
TRBD2,TRBJ2-1,TRBV7-9,-,CASSSRTSAYNEQFF,TGTGCCAGCAGTTCAAGGACTAGCGCTTACAATGAGCAGTTCTTC
TRBD1,TRBJ2-1,TRBV20-1,many,CSARTHGQGVDNEQFF,TGCAGTGCTAGAACCCACGGACAGGGAGTGGACAATGAGCAGTTCTTC
-,TRBJ2-7,TRBV3-1,many,CASSPPNRKYYEQYF,TGTGCCAGCAGCCCACCAAACAGGAAATACTACGAGCAGTACTTC
-,TRBJ2-3,TRBV5-4,many,CASSDLDHTDTQYF,TGTGCCAGCAGTGACCTAGACCACACAGATACGCAGTATTTT
TRBD1,TRBJ2-5,TRBV9,many,CASSIGQGLLETQYF,TGTGCCAGCAGCATTGGACAGGGGTTGTTGGAGACCCAGTACTTC
-,TRBJ2-7,TRBV27,many,CASRFTGSGEQYF,TGTGCCAGCAGGTTTACAGGGAGCGGGGAGCAGTACTTC
-,TRBJ1-1,TRBV14,many,CASSRGLRSAFF,TGTGCCAGCAGCCGAGGGCTACGGAGTGCTTTCTTT
TRBD2,TRBJ2-1,TRBV5-1,-,CASSAGTSGREEFF,TGCGCCAGCAGCGCCGGGACTAGCGGGAGAGAGGAGTTCTTC